The next 8 T cell receptor beta chains were all read from a single sample in a study of spatial heterogeneity in lung cancer. TCRdb used MiXCR to reprocess the 5' RACE reads, holding one entry per CDR3 protein. The table has roughly 120,000 distinct CDR3 sequences, 12% seen once. Time point meaning: blood at routine non-recurrence follow-up after resection. Tumor, nontumor lung or frozen PBMC supplied whole RNA, sequenced without sorting. The sequenced sample was PBMCs, obtained at follow-up. Receptor source: a male donor with early-stage non-small cell lung cancer.

The table lists this clonotype with a few counts. The chain recombines TRBV4-1 with TRBJ1-2; 8 bases agree with TRBD1. After removal of 1 base from V and 5 bases from J, the junction contained 15 bases not matched to a gene. CDR1 and CDR2 (germline): MGHRA, YSYEKL. The CDR3 length is 18 residues. This chain's CDR3 is CASSQAGRTGIGRYGYTF. The DNA for the CDR3 is TGCGCCAGCAGCCAAGCGGGGAGGACAGGGATCGGGCGGTATGGCTACACCTTC.

The chain couples TRBV19 to TRBJ2-4; tentative D call: TRBD2 (7 bases). The CDR3 has 17 residues. Germline V gene lookup returns CDR1 LNHDA and CDR2 SQIVND (reference sequence). Trimming shortened V by 6 bases and J by 3 bases, and 21 bases separated the two germline ends. CDR3 DNA sequence: TGTGCCAGTAGCATCGCATCGGGGGGCGCTGACAAAAACATTCAGTACTTC. Translation: CASSIASGGADKNIQYF.

This clonotype occurred many times. The chain is built from TRBV10-3 and TRBJ1-6, with D tentatively TRBD1 (6 bases). The CDR3 covers 18 residues. Germline V gene sequence: CDR1 ENHRY, CDR2 SYGVKD. V lost 2 bases, J lost 0 bases, and 14 bases lay in between. DNA of the CDR3: TGTGCCATCAGTGAGATGGACAGCCTAGGCTCCTATAATTCACCCCTCCACTTT. Translated, it gives CAISEMDSLGSYNSPLHF.

This clonotype was recorded many times. The chain has TRBV5-6 and TRBJ2-5, with D perhaps matching TRBD1 (5 bases). The V and J ends lost 2 bases and 5 bases respectively, with 19 bases between them. The germline gives CDR1 SGHDT, CDR2 YYEEEE. This CDR3 has 16 residues. The CDR3 DNA reads as TGTGCCAGCAGCTTTGTGGCCGACAGTAAAACGGAGACCCAGTACTTC. It codes for CASSFVADSKTETQYF.

This chain connects TRBV2 to TRBJ2-2, with D perhaps matching TRBD1 (6 bases). This CDR3 region has 14 residues. Per germline, CDR1 SNHLY and CDR2 FYNNEI. The germline V and J ends were trimmed by 6 bases and 3 bases, with 11 bases remaining between them. The CDR3 loop reads CASSWGLDTGELFF. The CDR3 region has the DNA TGTGCCAGCAGCTGGGGGCTTGACACCGGGGAGCTGTTTTTT.

This sequence joins TRBV5-4 and TRBJ2-7, with D unclear. The germline V gene encodes CDR1 SGHNT and CDR2 YYREEE (reference sequence). CDR3 size: 15 residues. Trimming took off 0 bases at V and 3 bases at J, with 13 bases between the two ends. DNA of the CDR3: TGTGCCAGCAGCTTGGCCTGGGCAGGAAGCTACGAGCAGTACTTC. This translates into CASSLAWAGSYEQYF. Together with reference TRBV5-4 and TRBJ2-7, the CDR3 gives the full variable domain: ETGVTQSPTHLIKTRGQQVTLRCSSQSGHNTVSWYQQALGQGPQFIFQYYREEENGRGNFPPRFSGLQFPNYSSELNVNALELDDSALYLCASSLAWAGSYEQYFGPGTRLTVT.

This rearrangement joins TRBV29-1 to TRBJ1-1, with 10 positions matching TRBD1. In germline, CDR1 is SQVTM, CDR2 ANQGSEA. CDR3 size: 14 residues. The trim removed 7 bases at V and 4 bases at J, leaving 9 bases unmatched. CDR3 loop: CSGRRTGGFTEAFF. The CDR3 nucleotides are TGCAGCGGGAGGAGGACAGGGGGTTTCACTGAAGCTTTCTTT.

This clonotype was recorded many times. The chain is built from TRBV7-6 and TRBJ2-1; 7 bases fit TRBD1. CDR1 and CDR2 from the germline V gene are SGHVS and FNYEAQ. The CDR3 totals 14 residues. V lost 5 bases to trimming and J lost 7 bases; unmatched junction nucleotides: 8. As DNA, the CDR3 is TGTGCCAGCAGCCCTATTAGGGGGCGGAATGAGCAGTTCTTC. Amino acids: CASSPIRGRNEQFF.